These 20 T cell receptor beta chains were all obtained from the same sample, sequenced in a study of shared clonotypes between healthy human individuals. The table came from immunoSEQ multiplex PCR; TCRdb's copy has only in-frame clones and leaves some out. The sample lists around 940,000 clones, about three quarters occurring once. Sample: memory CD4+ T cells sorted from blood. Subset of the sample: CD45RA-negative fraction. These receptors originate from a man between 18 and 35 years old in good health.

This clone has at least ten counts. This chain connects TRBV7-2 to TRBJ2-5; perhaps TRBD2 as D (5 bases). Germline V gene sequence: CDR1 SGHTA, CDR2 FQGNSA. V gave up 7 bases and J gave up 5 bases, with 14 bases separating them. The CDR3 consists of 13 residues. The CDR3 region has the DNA TGTGCCAGCACCATGGGAGTGAGGGAGACCCAGTACTTC. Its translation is CASTMGVRETQYF.

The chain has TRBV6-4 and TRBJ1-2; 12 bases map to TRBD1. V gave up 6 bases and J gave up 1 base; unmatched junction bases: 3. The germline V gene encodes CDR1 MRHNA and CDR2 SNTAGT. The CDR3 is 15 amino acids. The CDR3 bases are TGTGCCAGCAGCCGGGACAGGGGGCGTAACTATGGCTACACCTTC. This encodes CASSRDRGRNYGYTF.

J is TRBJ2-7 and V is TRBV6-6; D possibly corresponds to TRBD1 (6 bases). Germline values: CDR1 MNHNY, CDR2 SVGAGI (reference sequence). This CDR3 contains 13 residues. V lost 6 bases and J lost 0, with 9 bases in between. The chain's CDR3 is CASRQGSSYEQYF. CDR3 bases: TGTGCCAGCAGACAGGGCAGCTCCTACGAGCAGTACTTC.

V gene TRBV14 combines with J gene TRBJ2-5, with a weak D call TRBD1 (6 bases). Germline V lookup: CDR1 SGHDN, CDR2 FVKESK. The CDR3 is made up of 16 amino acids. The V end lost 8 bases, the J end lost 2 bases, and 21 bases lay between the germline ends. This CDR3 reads CASSSTGPSSQETQYF. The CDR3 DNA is TGTGCCAGCTCTTCCACAGGGCCCTCCTCACAAGAGACCCAGTACTTC.

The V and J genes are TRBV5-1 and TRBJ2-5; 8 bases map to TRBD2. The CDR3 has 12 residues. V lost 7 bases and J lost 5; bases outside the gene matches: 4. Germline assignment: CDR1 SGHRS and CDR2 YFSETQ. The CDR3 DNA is TGCGCCAGCTTTGAGCGGGGGGAGACCCAGTACTTC. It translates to CASFERGETQYF.

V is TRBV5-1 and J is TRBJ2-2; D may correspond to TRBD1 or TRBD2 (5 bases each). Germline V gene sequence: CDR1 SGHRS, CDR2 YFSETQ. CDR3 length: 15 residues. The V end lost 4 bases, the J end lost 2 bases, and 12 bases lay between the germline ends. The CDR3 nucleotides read TGCGCCAGCAGCCCCGTGGGGGAAAACACCGGGGAGCTGTTTTTT. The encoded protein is CASSPVGENTGELFF.

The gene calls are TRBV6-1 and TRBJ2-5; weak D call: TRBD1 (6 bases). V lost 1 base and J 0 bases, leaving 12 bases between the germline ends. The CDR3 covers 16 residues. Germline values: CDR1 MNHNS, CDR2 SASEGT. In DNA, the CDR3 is TGTGCCAGCAGTGAAGTGGGGGCAGGGTACCAAGAGACCCAGTACTTC. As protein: CASSEVGAGYQETQYF.

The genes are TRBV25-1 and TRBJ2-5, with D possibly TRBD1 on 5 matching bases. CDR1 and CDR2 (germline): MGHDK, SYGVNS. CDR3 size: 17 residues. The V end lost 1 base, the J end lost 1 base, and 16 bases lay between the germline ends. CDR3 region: CASSEWDLGQGQETQYF. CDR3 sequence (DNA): TGTGCCAGCAGTGAATGGGATTTGGGGCAGGGCCAAGAGACCCAGTACTTC.

The CDR3 loop is CASRLIPMVTGELFF. The CDR3 region has the DNA TGTGCCAGCAGGCTGATCCCAATGGTAACCGGGGAGCTGTTTTTT. The rearrangement joins TRBV6-6 to TRBJ2-2; D not certain. The CDR3 runs 15 residues. CDR1 MNHNY and CDR2 SVGAGI come from the germline V gene (reference sequence). With 6 bases removed from V and 5 bases from J, the gap between germline ends came to 16 bases.

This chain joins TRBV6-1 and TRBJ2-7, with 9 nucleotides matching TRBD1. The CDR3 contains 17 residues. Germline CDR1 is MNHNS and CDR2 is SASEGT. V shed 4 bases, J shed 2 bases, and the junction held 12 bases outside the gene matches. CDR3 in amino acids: CASSGVTGGFTPYEQYF. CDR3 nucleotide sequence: TGTGCCAGCAGTGGGGTTACAGGGGGCTTCACCCCCTACGAGCAGTACTTC.

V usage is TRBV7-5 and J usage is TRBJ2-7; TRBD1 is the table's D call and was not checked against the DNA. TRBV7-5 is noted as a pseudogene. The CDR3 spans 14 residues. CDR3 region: CARKGQDFIYEQYF. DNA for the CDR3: TGTGCCAGAAAAGGACAGGACTTTATTTACGAGCAGTACTTC.

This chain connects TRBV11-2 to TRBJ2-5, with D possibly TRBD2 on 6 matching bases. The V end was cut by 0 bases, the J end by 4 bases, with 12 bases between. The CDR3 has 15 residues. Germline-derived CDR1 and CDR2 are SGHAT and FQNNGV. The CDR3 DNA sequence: TGTGCCAGCAGCTTAGAACCTCCGGGAGTAGAGACCCAGTACTTC. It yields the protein CASSLEPPGVETQYF.

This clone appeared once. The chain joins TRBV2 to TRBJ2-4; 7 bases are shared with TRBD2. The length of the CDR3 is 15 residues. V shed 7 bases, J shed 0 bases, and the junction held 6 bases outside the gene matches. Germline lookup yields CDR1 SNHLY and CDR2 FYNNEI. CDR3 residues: CASKGTTVAKNIQYF. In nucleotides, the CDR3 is TGTGCCAGCAAGGGGACTACTGTAGCCAAAAACATTCAGTACTTC.

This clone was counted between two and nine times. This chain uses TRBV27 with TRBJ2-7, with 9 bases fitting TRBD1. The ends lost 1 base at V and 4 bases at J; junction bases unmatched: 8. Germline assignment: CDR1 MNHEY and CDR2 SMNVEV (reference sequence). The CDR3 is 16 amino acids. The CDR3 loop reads CASSLFPPDRGYEQYF. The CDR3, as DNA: TGTGCCAGCAGTTTATTCCCCCCGGACAGGGGTTACGAGCAGTACTTC.

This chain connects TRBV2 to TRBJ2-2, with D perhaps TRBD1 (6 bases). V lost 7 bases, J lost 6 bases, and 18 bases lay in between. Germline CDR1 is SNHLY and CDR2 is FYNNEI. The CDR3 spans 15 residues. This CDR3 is CASMGAFTSSGELFF. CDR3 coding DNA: TGTGCCAGCATGGGGGCCTTCACCTCGTCCGGGGAGCTGTTTTTT.

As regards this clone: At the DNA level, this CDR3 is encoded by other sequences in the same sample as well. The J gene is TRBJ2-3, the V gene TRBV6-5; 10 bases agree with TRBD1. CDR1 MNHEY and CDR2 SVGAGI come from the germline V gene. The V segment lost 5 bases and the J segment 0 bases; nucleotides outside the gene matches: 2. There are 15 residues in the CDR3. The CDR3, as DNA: TGTGCCAGCAGTAGACAGGGGGCTAGCACAGATACGCAGTATTTT. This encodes CASSRQGASTDTQYF.

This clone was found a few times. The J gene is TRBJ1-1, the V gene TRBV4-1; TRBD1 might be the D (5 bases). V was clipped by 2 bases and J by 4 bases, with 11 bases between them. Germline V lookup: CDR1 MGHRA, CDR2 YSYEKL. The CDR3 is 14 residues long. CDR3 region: CASSQPGRLTEAFF. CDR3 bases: TGCGCCAGCAGCCAACCAGGGCGGCTCACTGAAGCTTTCTTT.

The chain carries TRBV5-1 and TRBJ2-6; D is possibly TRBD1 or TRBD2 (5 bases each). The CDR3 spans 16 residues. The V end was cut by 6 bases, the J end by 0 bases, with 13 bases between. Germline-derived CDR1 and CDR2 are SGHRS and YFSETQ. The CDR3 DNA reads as TGCGCCAGCACGGGAACAGGACTCTCTGGGGCCAACGTCCTGACTTTC. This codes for CASTGTGLSGANVLTF. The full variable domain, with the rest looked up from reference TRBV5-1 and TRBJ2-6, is KAGVTQTPRYLIKTRGQQVTLSCSPISGHRSVSWYQQTPGQGLQFLFEYFSETQRNKGNFPGRFSGRQFSNSRSEMNVSTLELGDSALYLCASTGTGLSGANVLTFGAGSRLTVL.

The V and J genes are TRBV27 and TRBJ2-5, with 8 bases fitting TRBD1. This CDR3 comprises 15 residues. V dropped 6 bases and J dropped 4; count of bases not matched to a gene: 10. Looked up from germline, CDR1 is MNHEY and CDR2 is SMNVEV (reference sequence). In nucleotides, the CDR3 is TGTGCCAGCAGCCGAGGGACAGGTTTGGCAGAGACCCAGTACTTC. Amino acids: CASSRGTGLAETQYF.

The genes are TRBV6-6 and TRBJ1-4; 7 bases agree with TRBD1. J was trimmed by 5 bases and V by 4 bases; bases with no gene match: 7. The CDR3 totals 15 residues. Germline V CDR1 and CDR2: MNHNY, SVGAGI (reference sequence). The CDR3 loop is CASSSTRQGNEKLFF. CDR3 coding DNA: TGTGCCAGCAGTTCAACCAGACAGGGCAATGAAAAACTGTTTTTT.